Given below is one T cell receptor beta chain in context. Antigen: not known. This sample was taken from a study of regulatory T cells in long-lasting Graves disease. Study-level findings and limits: Persistent cases favored TRBV28, TRBJ1-2 and TRBJ2-5.

Sequencing libraries for TCR beta were prepared with iRepertoire HTBI primers and Arm-PCR of CDR3 regions. Authors' processing steps: Gene usage covered some 60 TRBV and 14 to 15 TRBJ segments. From the multiplex PCR reads, TCRdb called clonotypes with MiXCR, one entry per CDR3 protein. The V and J calls here are based on TCRdb, not the publication. The repertoire holds around 420,000 distinct CDR3 sequences, with over 12% as singletons. Time point: newly diagnosed GD, antithyroid drugs for less than 3 months. Isolated PBMC RNA provided the starting material for the TCR library. The CDR3 contains 14 residues. V was pared by 5 bases and J by 4 bases, with 11 bases between. The V gene's germline CDR1 is MNHEY and CDR2 SVGEGT. These data also formed part of another study, on T cells in Graves' hyperthyroidism and ophthalmopathy.

The sequence came from a woman between 40 and 50 years old with Graves disease. Sequencing used peripheral blood mononuclear cells (PBMCs), obtained at new diagnosis, from a patient treated with antithyroid drugs. The chain joins TRBV6-2 or TRBV6-3 to TRBJ1-4; unclear D gene. The DNA for the CDR3 is TGTGCCAGCAGTGAAGTAGGGAGTAATGAAAAACTGTTTTTT. The encoded protein is CASSEVGSNEKLFF.